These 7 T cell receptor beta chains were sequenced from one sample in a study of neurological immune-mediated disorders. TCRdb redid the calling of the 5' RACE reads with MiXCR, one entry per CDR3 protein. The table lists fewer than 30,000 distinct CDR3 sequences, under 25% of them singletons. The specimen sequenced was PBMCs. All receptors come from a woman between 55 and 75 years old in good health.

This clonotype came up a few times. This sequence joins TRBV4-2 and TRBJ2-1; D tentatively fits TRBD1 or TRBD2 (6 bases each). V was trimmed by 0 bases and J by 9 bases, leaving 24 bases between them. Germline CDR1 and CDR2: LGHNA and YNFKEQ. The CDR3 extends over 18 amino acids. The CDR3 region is CASSQDWAGSGGGSEQFF. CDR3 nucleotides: TGTGCCAGCAGCCAAGATTGGGCCGGGAGCGGAGGGGGGAGTGAGCAGTTCTTC.

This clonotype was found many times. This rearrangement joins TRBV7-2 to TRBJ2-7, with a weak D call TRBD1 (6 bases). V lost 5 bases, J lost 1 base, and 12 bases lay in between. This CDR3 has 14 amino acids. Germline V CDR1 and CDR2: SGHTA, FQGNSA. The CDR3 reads CASSLRTESYEQYF. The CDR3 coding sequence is TGTGCCAGCAGCCTTAGGACAGAGTCCTACGAGCAGTACTTC. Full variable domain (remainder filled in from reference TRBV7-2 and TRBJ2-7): GAGVSQSPSNKVTEKGKDVELRCDPISGHTALYWYRQSLGQGLEFLIYFQGNSAPDKSGLPSDRFSAERTGGSVSTLTIQRTQQEDSAVYLCASSLRTESYEQYFGPGTRLTVT.

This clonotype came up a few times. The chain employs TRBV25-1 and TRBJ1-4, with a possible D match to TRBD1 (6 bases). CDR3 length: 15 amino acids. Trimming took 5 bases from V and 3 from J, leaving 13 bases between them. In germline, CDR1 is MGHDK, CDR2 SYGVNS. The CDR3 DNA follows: TGTGCCAGCAGTCCCGGGGGCGCGTCTAATGAAAAACTGTTTTTT. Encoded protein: CASSPGGASNEKLFF.

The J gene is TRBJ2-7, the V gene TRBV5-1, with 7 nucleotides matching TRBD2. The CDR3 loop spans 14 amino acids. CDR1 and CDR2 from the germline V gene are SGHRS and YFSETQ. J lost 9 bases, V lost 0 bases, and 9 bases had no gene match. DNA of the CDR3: TGCGCCAGCAGCTTGGGATCTTCGGGGGGAGGGCAGTACTTC. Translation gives CASSLGSSGGGQYF.

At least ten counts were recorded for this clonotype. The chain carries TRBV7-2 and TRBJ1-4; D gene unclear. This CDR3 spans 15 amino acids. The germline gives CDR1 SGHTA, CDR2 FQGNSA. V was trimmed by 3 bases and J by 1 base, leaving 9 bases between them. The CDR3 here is CASSFPRVTNEKLFF. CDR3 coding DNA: TGTGCCAGCAGCTTCCCGAGGGTAACTAATGAAAAACTGTTTTTT.

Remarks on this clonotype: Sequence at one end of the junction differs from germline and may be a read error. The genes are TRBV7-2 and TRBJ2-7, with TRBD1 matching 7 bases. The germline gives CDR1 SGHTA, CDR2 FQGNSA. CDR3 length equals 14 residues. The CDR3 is CVSSFYRGRDEQYF. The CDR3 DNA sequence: TGTGTCAGCAGCTTTTACAGGGGACGCGACGAGCAGTACTTC.

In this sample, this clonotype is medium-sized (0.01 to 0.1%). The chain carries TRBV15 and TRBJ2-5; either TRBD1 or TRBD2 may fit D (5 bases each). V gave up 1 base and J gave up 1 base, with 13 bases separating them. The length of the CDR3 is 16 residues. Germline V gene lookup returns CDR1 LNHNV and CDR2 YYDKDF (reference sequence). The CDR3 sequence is CATSRVTGQAQETQYF. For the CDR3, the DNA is TGTGCCACCAGCAGAGTCACGGGGCAGGCCCAAGAGACCCAGTACTTC.